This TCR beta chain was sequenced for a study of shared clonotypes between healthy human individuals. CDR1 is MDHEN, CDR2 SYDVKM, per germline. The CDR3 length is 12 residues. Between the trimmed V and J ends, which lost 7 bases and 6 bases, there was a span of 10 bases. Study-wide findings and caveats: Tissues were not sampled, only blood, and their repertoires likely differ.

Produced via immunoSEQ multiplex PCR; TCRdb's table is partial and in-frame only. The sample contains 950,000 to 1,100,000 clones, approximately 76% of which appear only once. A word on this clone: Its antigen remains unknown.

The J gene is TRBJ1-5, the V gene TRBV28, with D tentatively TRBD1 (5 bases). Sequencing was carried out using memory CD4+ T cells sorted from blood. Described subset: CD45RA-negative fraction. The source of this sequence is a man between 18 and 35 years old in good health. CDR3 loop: CASMQGTQPQHF. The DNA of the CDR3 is TGTGCCAGCATGCAGGGAACTCAGCCCCAGCATTTT.